Detailed here is one TCR beta chain. Its antigen is currently not known. The sample holds no much larger clone one base away, and base qualities are not on file. These data are taken from a study of T cell responses to AZD1222 COVID-19 vaccine (dated by TCRdb to the early 2020s). The study in broad terms: TCR sequencing was performed for over 230 trial participants, of whom about 200 were given two doses of AZD1222 and 26 were given two doses of MenACWY control vaccine. Trial participants were enrolled by age into subgroups of 18-55, 56-69 and 70-plus years, and around 150, 28 and 57 TCR-sequenced participants, respectively, were included in these subgroups.

The CDR3 regions of human TCRbeta chains were analyzed by immunosequencing. Per the original workflow: TCRs in the repertoires were matched against a reference library of SARS-CoV-2-specific TCRs that had been generated with the MIRA antigen-specificity platform. Breadth was defined as the fraction of unique TCRs that were SARS-CoV-2-associated, and depth was defined as the fraction of total T cells that were SARS-CoV-2-associated. Each spike-specific TCR was assigned to its reactive spike region and to a CD4 or CD8 class using the MIRA data. Log10-transformed breadth and depth values were compared by one-way ANOVA with Sidak's multiple comparisons tests. Not all clones reach the TCRdb copy of this immuneACCESS table, which keeps in-frame sequences only. Checked studies attribute under half of the gap to unresolved V genes and leave the rest unexplained. V, J and clone size were drawn from that table, and D and trimming were deduced from the DNA. Within this sample are around 90,000 clones, with approximately 89% of them counted one time only. Together, the top ten hold approximately 5.2% of the sample.

Cut back by 3 bases and 4 bases, the V and J ends lie 9 bases apart. CDR1 and CDR2, per the germline V gene (reference sequence), are LNHDA and SQIVND. The CDR3, from cysteine to phenylalanine, totals 13 residues. Only the CDR3 part of the read is kept: 39 bases, read in frame from the first base. General conclusions and limits of the study: Conclusions about previously exposed vaccinees are limited, since just five or six AZD1222 recipients were seropositive for SARS-CoV-2 at baseline. A significant rise in spike-specific TCR breadth and depth was observed after two AZD1222 doses relative to day 0 and relative to MenACWY recipients. Participants were mostly white British, with more females than males. The authors suggested clonal diversity may have been underestimated. CD4 TCRs associated with the vaccine covered the entire spike protein, and the dominant responses were in regions 160-218 and 743-854. In the small 56-69-year group, the increase in depth fell short of significance, most likely because of low power. Nearly half of unique spike-specific TCRs reportedly recognized epitopes outside regions mutated in the B.1.351 and B.1.1.7 variants. Because no samples from the day 14 peak response were available, repertoires could be characterized only after the peak T cell response.

Explained via the paper, the time point label denotes: baseline before first vaccination. According to the study, the label for this sample's treatment or condition signals: meningococcal conjugate vaccine given as trial control. Vaccinee samples came from UK trials COV001 and COV002, including a single-blind randomized controlled phase 2/3 trial of AZD1222 (ChAdOx1 nCoV-19) in healthy adults. For TCRbeta chain sequencing, PBMC samples were collected from trial participants at day 0 and at day 28 after the second dose. The clonotype was recovered from an adult in good health. This specimen consisted of peripheral blood, obtained on day 0 of MenACWY control vaccination. In this chain, TRBV19 is recombined with TRBJ1-1; TRBD1 might be the D gene, on 5 matching bases. CDR3 loop: CASSIAGSTEAFF. In nucleotides, the sequence is TGTGCCAGTAGTATTGCAGGGAGCACTGAAGCTTTCTTT.